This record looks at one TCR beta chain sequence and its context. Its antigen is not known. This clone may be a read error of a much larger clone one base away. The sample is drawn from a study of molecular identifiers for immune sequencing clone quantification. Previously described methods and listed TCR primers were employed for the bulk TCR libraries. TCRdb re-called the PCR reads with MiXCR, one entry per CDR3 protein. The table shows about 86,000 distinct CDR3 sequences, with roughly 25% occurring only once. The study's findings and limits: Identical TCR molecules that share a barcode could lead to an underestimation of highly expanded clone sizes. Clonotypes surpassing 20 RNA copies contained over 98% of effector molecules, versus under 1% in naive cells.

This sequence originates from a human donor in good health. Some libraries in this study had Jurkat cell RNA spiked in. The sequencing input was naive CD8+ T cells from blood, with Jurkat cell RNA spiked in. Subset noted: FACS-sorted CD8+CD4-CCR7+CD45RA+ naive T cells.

DNA for the CDR3: TGTGCCAGCAGCTTCGTAGCGGGGGGTCAAGATACGCAGTATTTT. Translation: CASSFVAGGQDTQYF. The chain is built from TRBV11-2 and TRBJ2-3; 10 bases are shared with TRBD2. V shed 3 bases, J shed 5 bases, and the junction held 5 bases outside the gene matches. Germline-derived CDR1 and CDR2 are SGHAT and FQNNGV. CDR3 length: 15 residues.